Listed below are T cell receptor beta chains from one sample, sequenced in a study of early T cells in non-severe SARS-CoV-2 infection. MiXCR was run by TCRdb on the 5' RACE reads, yielding one entry per CDR3 protein. The data contain about 77,000 distinct CDR3 sequences, approximately 9.1% of them singletons. Sequenced material: whole blood. These receptor sequences come from an adult who was a healthcare worker with PCR-confirmed SARS-CoV-2 infection or an uninfected control (not recorded which). Both conserved end residues are part of each CDR3. D genes are given only for firm matches. For some rows the clone size is stated as once, few or many, or as a class when expanded; others skip it.

few | TRBJ2-1 | TRBV5-1 | - | TGCGCCAGCAGCCCCTTGGGGAGCGGGACATTACCATTTTCAAATGAGCAGTTCTTC | CASSPLGSGTLPFSNEQFF
few | TRBJ2-7 | TRBV10-3 | - | TGTGCCATCAGTGAGCGGAGCTACGAGCAGTACTTC | CAISERSYEQYF
- | TRBJ2-5 | TRBV14 | TRBD2 | TGTGCCAGCAGCCAAGATCTGGGGGCTAGCGGGAGAGAGACCCAGTACTTC | CASSQDLGASGRETQYF
few | TRBJ1-1 | TRBV27 | TRBD1 | TGTGCCAGCAGTTTACGGTGGGACAGGGGGGCAAACACTGAAGCTTTCTTT | CASSLRWDRGANTEAFF
many | TRBJ2-1 | TRBV28 | - | TGTGCCAGCAGTTTGTATCATGAGCAGTTCTTC | CASSLYHEQFF
few | TRBJ2-5 | TRBV12-3/TRBV12-4 | TRBD2 | TGTGCCAGCAGTAGTACTAGCGCCTTCCAAGAGACCCAGTACTTC | CASSSTSAFQETQYF
many | TRBJ2-5 | TRBV2 | - | TGTGCCAGCAACGAACAGGGTACAGAGACCCAGTACTTC | CASNEQGTETQYF
many | TRBJ2-5 | TRBV7-3 | - | TGTGCCAGCAGCCAAATGGACCGGGAGACCCAGTACTTC | CASSQMDRETQYF
- | TRBJ2-1 | TRBV11-2 | - | TGTGCCAGCAGCTTGTATGGCGGGACCTACAATGAGCAGTTCTTC | CASSLYGGTYNEQFF
many | TRBJ1-6 | TRBV12-3/TRBV12-4 | - | TGTGCCAGCTCCAGGGGTGGGAATTCACCCCTCCACTTT | CASSRGGNSPLHF
few | TRBJ2-1 | TRBV30 | - | TGTGCCTGGAGCCTGGGAGCGTACAATGAGCAGTTCTTC | CAWSLGAYNEQFF
many | TRBJ2-2 | TRBV7-9 | - | TGTGCCAGCAGCCCGCGGGACACCGGGGAGCTGTTTTTT | CASSPRDTGELFF
few | TRBJ2-7 | TRBV5-1 | TRBD1 | TGCGCCAGCAGCCCGCGACAGGGTAGCCCCTACGAGCAGTACTTC | CASSPRQGSPYEQYF